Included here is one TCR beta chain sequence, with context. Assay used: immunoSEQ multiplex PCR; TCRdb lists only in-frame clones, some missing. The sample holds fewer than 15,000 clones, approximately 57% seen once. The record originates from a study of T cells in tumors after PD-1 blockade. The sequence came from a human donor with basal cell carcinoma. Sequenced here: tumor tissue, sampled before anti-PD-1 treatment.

The CDR3 here is CASGRTEVNSPLHF. The CDR3 bases are TGTGCCAGTGGCCGGACAGAGGTGAATTCACCCCTCCACTTT. This chain joins TRBV19 and TRBJ1-6, with D possibly matching TRBD1 (6 bases). V dropped 8 bases and J dropped 7 bases, with 15 bases sitting between them. The CDR3 is made up of 14 amino acids. The germline CDR1 and CDR2 sequences are LNHDA and SQIVND (reference sequence).